This entry lists 23 T cell receptor beta chains sequenced from one sample in a study of blood T cell repertoires in COVID-19. The assay was immunoSEQ multiplex PCR, and TCRdb's table has in-frame clones only and misses some. The profile shows approximately 200,000 clones, roughly 84% of them singletons. The sample taken for sequencing was PBMCs or T cells enriched from blood (not recorded which). The receptor set was obtained from a young woman who had recovered from COVID-19.

The chain has TRBV5-1 and TRBJ2-3; D is possibly TRBD2 (6 bases). Germline V gives CDR1 SGHRS, CDR2 YFSETQ. This CDR3 spans 15 amino acids. V shed 0 bases and J shed 2 bases, with 10 bases lying between them. The CDR3 region is CASSLAGGVTDTQYF. The CDR3 DNA reads TGCGCCAGCAGCTTGGCAGGAGGGGTCACAGATACGCAGTATTTT. Together with reference TRBV5-1 and TRBJ2-3, the CDR3 gives the full variable domain: KAGVTQTPRYLIKTRGQQVTLSCSPISGHRSVSWYQQTPGQGLQFLFEYFSETQRNKGNFPGRFSGRQFSNSRSEMNVSTLELGDSALYLCASSLAGGVTDTQYFGPGTRLTVL.

The rearrangement joins TRBV5-1 to TRBJ1-1, with TRBD1 matching 7 bases. Germline V gene lookup returns CDR1 SGHRS and CDR2 YFSETQ. The trim removed 1 base at V and 1 base at J, leaving 1 base unmatched. CDR3 length: 14 amino acids. Written as DNA, the CDR3 is TGCGCCAGCAGCTTGTACAGGGGGAACACTGAAGCTTTCTTT. Its translation: CASSLYRGNTEAFF.

The rearrangement links TRBV5-1 to TRBJ1-4, with 8 bases fitting TRBD1. Germline loops: CDR1 SGHRS, CDR2 YFSETQ. The CDR3 consists of 14 residues. V trimming: 3 bases; J trimming: 6 bases; junction bases outside the gene matches: 4. DNA of the CDR3: TGCGCCAGCAGCTCCGGACAGGGCCATGAAAAACTGTTTTTT. Its protein product is CASSSGQGHEKLFF.

The chain has TRBV28 and TRBJ2-1; D is unclear. The CDR3 runs to 15 residues. V was shortened by 5 bases and J by 2 bases, with 13 bases between the two germline ends. Per the germline V gene, CDR1 is MDHEN and CDR2 is SYDVKM. CDR3 coding DNA: TGTGCCAGCAGTCCGCGAAGAGCGCCCTACAATGAGCAGTTCTTC. It is translated as CASSPRRAPYNEQFF.

The CDR3 DNA reads as TGTGCCAGCAGCGTAGGATTGCGACAGGGTGAAAAACTGTTTTTT. This sequence encodes CASSVGLRQGEKLFF. The chain combines TRBV9 with TRBJ1-4; TRBD1 agrees at 7 bases. V was clipped by 0 bases and J by 7 bases; unmatched bases: 6. The CDR3 length is 15 residues. From germline, CDR1 is SGDLS and CDR2 YYNGEE.

The gene calls are TRBV11-2 and TRBJ1-2; D is ambiguous. V dropped 1 base and J dropped 8 bases, with 14 bases sitting between them. This CDR3 is 14 amino acids long. Germline V lookup: CDR1 SGHAT, CDR2 FQNNGV. The CDR3 spells CASSLVQAQAGYTF. CDR3 nucleotides: TGTGCCAGCAGCTTAGTGCAGGCCCAGGCGGGCTACACCTTC. The full variable domain, in which reference TRBV11-2 and TRBJ1-2 provide the parts outside the CDR3, is EAGVAQSPRYKIIEKRQSVAFWCNPISGHATLYWYQQILGQGPKLLIQFQNNGVVDDSQLPKDRFSAERLKGVDSTLKIQPAKLEDSAVYLCASSLVQAQAGYTFGSGTRLTVV.

V usage is TRBV2 and J usage is TRBJ1-1; no clear D gene. Germline-derived CDR1 and CDR2 are SNHLY and FYNNEI. V shed 1 base and J shed 0 bases, with 9 bases lying between them. This CDR3 is built from 15 residues. The CDR3 bases are TGTGCCAGCAGTGAAGGTTTGAGGGTGAACACTGAAGCTTTCTTT. Translation: CASSEGLRVNTEAFF.

V gene TRBV5-6 combines with J gene TRBJ2-7; D remains unclear. The V end was cut by 1 base, the J end by 3 bases, with 17 bases between. The germline gives CDR1 SGHDT, CDR2 YYEEEE. The CDR3 contains 16 residues. CDR3 coding DNA: TGTGCCAGCAGCTTGTGGCTCTTGGCAGATCGCTACGAGCAGTACGTC. Amino acid sequence: CASSLWLLADRYEQYV.

The V gene is TRBV2, the J gene TRBJ1-6; 10 bases map to TRBD1. V trimming: 4 bases; J trimming: 7 bases; junction bases outside the gene matches: 7. Germline CDR1 and CDR2: SNHLY and FYNNEI. The CDR3 has 16 amino acids. The CDR3 coding sequence is TGTGCCAGCAGTGGGGACAGGGGATATGGGAATTCACCCCTCCACTTT. Amino acids: CASSGDRGYGNSPLHF.

For this clone: The junction departs from the called germline gene at one end, perhaps through a read error. V and J are TRBV7-7 and TRBJ2-1, with D uncertain. The CDR3 has 13 amino acids. Per the germline V gene, CDR1 is SSHAT and CDR2 is FNYEAQ (reference sequence). The CDR3 coding sequence is TGTGCTAGCAGCTTATTCCAACGGGATGAGCAGTTCTTC. Protein: CASSLFQRDEQFF.

The J gene is TRBJ1-2, the V gene TRBV7-6; 10 bases map to TRBD1. In germline, CDR1 is SGHVS, CDR2 FNYEAQ. Losses at the gene ends were 4 bases for V and 2 bases for J; bases not matched to a gene: 4. There are 15 residues in the CDR3. CDR3 DNA sequence: TGTGCCAGCAGCTCGCCGGACAGGGGGAACTATGGCTACACCTTC. It translates to CASSSPDRGNYGYTF.

The chain links TRBV12-2 to TRBJ2-3; the DNA was not compared with TRBD1, the D call given in the table. TRBV12-2 is described as a pseudogene. This CDR3 region has 14 residues. CDR3 in DNA: TGTGCAAGTCGCTCCCCCCAGGGCACAGATACGCAGTATTTT. Protein product: CASRSPQGTDTQYF.

This rearrangement joins TRBV7-9 to TRBJ2-2; D uncertain. Germline V CDR1 and CDR2: SEHNR, FQNEAQ (reference sequence). This CDR3 contains 16 residues. V gave up 4 bases and J gave up 4 bases, with 16 bases separating them. CDR3 region: CASSSLESRSTGELFF. CDR3 coding DNA: TGTGCCAGCAGCTCCTTGGAGTCGCGGAGCACCGGGGAGCTGTTTTTT.

A single count supports this clone. This could be a read error, since a much larger clone is one nucleotide away. The rearrangement links TRBV13 to TRBJ1-2, with D possibly TRBD1 on 6 matching bases. The V gene's germline CDR1 is PRHDT and CDR2 FYEKMQ (reference sequence). This CDR3 has 13 amino acids. Between the trimmed V and J ends, which lost 5 bases and 2 bases, there was a span of 9 bases. CDR3 nucleotides: TGTGCCAGCAGCCCAACAGGGAACTATGGCTACACCTTC. As protein: CASSPTGNYGYTF.

This chain joins TRBV28 and TRBJ1-5; D not resolved. The germline V gene encodes CDR1 MDHEN and CDR2 SYDVKM. CDR3 length: 18 amino acids. Trimming pared 6 bases from V and 0 bases from J, leaving 21 bases between. The CDR3 DNA reads as TGTGCCAGCAGCCCAACCGCGTCCCGGGGATTTAGCAATCAGCCCCAGCATTTT. The encoded protein is CASSPTASRGFSNQPQHF.

The chain combines TRBV6-5 with TRBJ1-2; the D gene is possibly TRBD1 (5 bases). Trimming took off 3 bases at V and 3 bases at J, with 8 bases between the two ends. The CDR3 length is 13 residues. Per the germline V gene, CDR1 is MNHEY and CDR2 is SVGAGI. Here the CDR3 reads CASSYGGDYGYTF. The CDR3 nucleotides read TGTGCCAGCAGTTATGGAGGGGACTATGGCTACACCTTC.

The V gene is TRBV9, the J gene TRBJ2-1; maybe TRBD2 (6 bases). This CDR3 contains 15 residues. V dropped 0 bases and J dropped 7 bases, with 14 bases sitting between them. Looked up from germline, CDR1 is SGDLS and CDR2 is YYNGEE. The CDR3 spells CASSVGIAVFNEQFF. DNA of the CDR3: TGTGCCAGCAGCGTAGGGATAGCGGTCTTTAATGAGCAGTTCTTC.

The chain employs TRBV5-6 and TRBJ2-1; D is possibly TRBD2 (5 bases). This CDR3 has 14 residues. V shed 5 bases and J shed 2 bases, with 11 bases lying between them. The germline V gene has CDR1 SGHDT and CDR2 YYEEEE. CDR3 nucleotides: TGTGCCAGCAGAGGAGACGGGGCCTACAATGAGCAGTTCTTC. It translates to CASRGDGAYNEQFF.

A single count supports this clone. The chain recombines TRBV25-1 with TRBJ2-4, with a weak D call TRBD1 (5 bases). V gave up 2 bases and J gave up 8 bases, with 7 bases separating them. The germline gives CDR1 MGHDK, CDR2 SYGVNS. The CDR3 contains 12 residues. The DNA of the CDR3 is TGTGCCAGCAGTGAACAGGGTTACATTCAGTACTTC. Its protein product is CASSEQGYIQYF. The complete variable domain, with remaining parts taken from reference TRBV25-1 and TRBJ2-4, reads EADIYQTPRYLVIGTGKKITLECSQTMGHDKMYWYQQDPGMELHLIHYSYGVNSTEKGDLSSESTVSRIRTEHFPLTLESARPSHTSQYLCASSEQGYIQYFGAGTRLSVL.

The chain is built from TRBV27 and TRBJ1-2; no firm D call. This CDR3 region has 17 residues. V was clipped by 7 bases and J by 7 bases, with 28 bases between them. Germline V lookup: CDR1 MNHEY, CDR2 SMNVEV (reference sequence). CDR3 residues: CASTPKWPGSFRSGYTF. The CDR3 DNA sequence: TGTGCCAGCACCCCGAAGTGGCCTGGATCTTTTAGGAGTGGCTACACCTTC.

This chain connects TRBV7-9 to TRBJ1-1; TRBD1 matches 9 bases. Losses at the gene ends were 4 bases for V and 4 bases for J; bases not matched to a gene: 4. The CDR3 has 14 residues. Germline lookup yields CDR1 SEHNR and CDR2 FQNEAQ (reference sequence). The DNA of the CDR3 is TGTGCCAGCAGCTCAACAGGGGGCCGCACTGAAGCTTTCTTT. Protein product: CASSSTGGRTEAFF.

The V call is TRBV27, the J call TRBJ2-7; 12 bases line up with TRBD2. Germline V gene data show CDR1 as MNHEY and CDR2 as SMNVEV (reference sequence). J lost 6 bases, V lost 2 bases, and 2 bases had no gene match. The CDR3 totals 14 residues. CDR3 in DNA: TGTGCCAGCAGTTTAGGGACTAGCGGGCCCGAGCAGTACTTC. Its translation is CASSLGTSGPEQYF.

The chain is built from TRBV5-1 and TRBJ2-6; TRBD2 agrees at 10 bases. The CDR3 contains 19 residues. Trimming cost V 0 bases and J 1 base; bases outside gene matches: 7. CDR1 and CDR2 (germline): SGHRS, YFSETQ. CDR3 sequence (DNA): TGCGCCAGCAGCTTGGTTAACCTAGCGGGAGTATCTGGGGCCAACGTCCTGACTTTC. This encodes CASSLVNLAGVSGANVLTF.